Following are 8 T cell receptor beta chains from one sample sequenced in a study of human T cells and chemical hapten exposure. Time point: patch test 2, 6 weeks after DPC sensitization. Treatment meaning: therapeutic diphenylcyclopropenone sensitization with weekly scalp DPC. TCRdb independently ran MiXCR on the RACE reads; one entry per CDR3 protein. The data show a few hundred thousand distinct CDR3 sequences, around 6% seen once. The specimen was whole blood, collected in connection with sensitization to the hapten diphenylcyclopropenone (DPC). These TCRs come from a young woman with alopecia areata. Some clones in this sample may be carry-over from other donors' samples.

This clonotype was recorded many times. The chain combines TRBV25-1 with TRBJ2-7; 7 nucleotides agree with TRBD1. V was pared by 8 bases and J by 3 bases, with 4 bases of the junction left unmatched. Per the germline V gene, CDR1 is MGHDK and CDR2 is SYGVNS. This CDR3 is 12 amino acids long. The CDR3 spells CASQQGYYEQYF. The CDR3 DNA reads as TGTGCCAGCCAACAGGGGTACTACGAGCAGTACTTC.

There are a few counts of this clonotype. This rearrangement joins TRBV5-1 to TRBJ2-7, with a tentative D call TRBD1 (5 bases). Trimming stripped 2 bases from V and 5 bases from J, with 8 bases between. CDR3 length: 12 residues. The V gene's germline CDR1 is SGHRS and CDR2 YFSETQ. CDR3 residues: CASSLPDNEQYF. CDR3 in DNA: TGCGCCAGCAGCTTACCGGACAACGAGCAGTACTTC. Combining the CDR3 with reference TRBV5-1 and TRBJ2-7 gives the whole variable domain KAGVTQTPRYLIKTRGQQVTLSCSPISGHRSVSWYQQTPGQGLQFLFEYFSETQRNKGNFPGRFSGRQFSNSRSEMNVSTLELGDSALYLCASSLPDNEQYFGPGTRLTVT.

Many counts were recorded for this clonotype. V and J are TRBV4-3 and TRBJ2-1; D is unresolved. The germline V gene encodes CDR1 LGHNA and CDR2 YSLEER. CDR3 length equals 14 residues. V shed 1 base and J shed 5 bases, with 9 bases lying between them. CDR3 sequence: CASSQVREDNEQFF. The CDR3 region has the DNA TGCGCCAGCAGCCAAGTAAGGGAAGACAATGAGCAGTTCTTC.

Only a few counts were recorded for this clonotype. This chain uses TRBV7-6 with TRBJ2-7; D tentatively fits TRBD1 or TRBD2 (5 bases each). The germline V gene has CDR1 SGHVS and CDR2 FNYEAQ. The V and J ends lost 1 base and 3 bases respectively, with 16 bases between them. The CDR3 has 16 amino acids. As DNA, the CDR3 is TGTGCCAGCAGCTTAGATTCGGGGACCTACTACTACGAGCAGTACTTC. Protein: CASSLDSGTYYYEQYF.

This clonotype was counted between two and nine times. This chain connects TRBV6-9 to TRBJ2-7, with D perhaps matching TRBD1 or TRBD2 (5 bases each). Trimming shortened V by 9 bases and J by 6 bases, and 21 bases separated the two germline ends. From germline, CDR1 is MNHGY and CDR2 SVAAGI. CDR3 length: 14 amino acids. CDR3: CARPRPTLRGEQYF. The CDR3 nucleotides are TGTGCCAGACCGAGGCCTACCCTGAGGGGCGAGCAGTACTTC.

Worth noting for this clonotype: A much larger clone sits a single nucleotide away, making a read error possible. The V call is TRBV18, the J call TRBJ1-5, with TRBD1 identical over 11 bases. Trimming at V came to 3 bases and at J to 7 bases, leaving 5 bases not matched to a gene. Germline loops: CDR1 KGHSH, CDR2 LQKENI. This CDR3 comprises 15 residues. The CDR3 region is CASSPRTGGEQPQHF. CDR3 sequence (DNA): TGTGCCAGCTCACCCCGGACAGGGGGCGAACAGCCCCAGCATTTT.

This clonotype came up many times. CDR3 protein: CASSQEWVENQPQHF. For the CDR3, the DNA is TGCGCCAGCAGCCAAGAATGGGTAGAGAATCAGCCCCAGCATTTT. The chain links TRBV4-3 to TRBJ1-5; D is unclear. Trimming stripped 0 bases from V and 4 bases from J, with 10 bases between. The germline CDR1 and CDR2 sequences are LGHNA and YSLEER. The CDR3 consists of 15 residues.

The rearrangement joins TRBV18 to TRBJ1-4; D gene unclear. Per germline, CDR1 KGHSH and CDR2 LQKENI. The V and J ends lost 3 bases and 6 bases respectively, with 14 bases between them. This CDR3 is 15 amino acids long. The CDR3 is CASSPSQASYEKLFF. As DNA, the CDR3 is TGTGCCAGCTCACCGTCGCAGGCCAGTTATGAAAAACTGTTTTTT. Together with reference TRBV18 and TRBJ1-4, the CDR3 gives the full variable domain: NAGVMQNPRHLVRRRGQEARLRCSPMKGHSHVYWYRQLPEEGLKFMVYLQKENIIDESGMPKERFSAEFPKEGPSILRIQQVVRGDSAAYFCASSPSQASYEKLFFGSGTQLSVL.